These 28 T cell receptor beta chains came from one sample sequenced in a study of T cell responses to AZD1222 COVID-19 vaccine. The table came from immunoSEQ multiplex PCR; TCRdb's copy has only in-frame clones and leaves some out. Altogether about 120,000 clones are present, 85% to 95% being singletons, with the ten largest covering approximately 3%. Material: peripheral blood, obtained on day 0 of AZD1222 vaccination. All receptors come from an adult in good health.

This rearrangement joins TRBV5-4 to TRBJ2-3; 8 bases match TRBD1. The CDR3 is 15 residues long. Germline V gene data show CDR1 as SGHNT and CDR2 as YYREEE (reference sequence). The V gene end was trimmed by 4 bases and the J gene end by 1 base; junction bases not matched to a gene: 5. The CDR3: CASSLPGQGTDTQYF. CDR3 bases: TGTGCCAGCAGCCTGCCGGGACAGGGCACAGATACGCAGTATTTT.

Points on this clone: The sample holds other DNA sequences that translate to the same CDR3. The chain has TRBV6-5 and TRBJ1-6; D remains ambiguous. The CDR3 loop spans 13 amino acids. Between the trimmed V and J ends, which lost 3 bases and 8 bases, there was a span of 8 bases. The germline V gene encodes CDR1 MNHEY and CDR2 SVGAGI. The CDR3 sequence is CASSYSGDSPLHF. The CDR3 DNA reads TGTGCCAGCAGTTATAGTGGGGATTCACCCCTCCACTTT.

Note on this clone: The junction departs from the called germline gene at one end, perhaps through a read error. CDR3 coding DNA: TGCGCCAGCAGTGAGTCCCAACTCCGACAGGGGGCCCCCGGCGAGCTGTTTTTT. This encodes CASSESQLRQGAPGELFF. This chain links TRBV10-2 with TRBJ2-2, with 10 nucleotides matching TRBD1. The germline V gene has CDR1 WSHSY and CDR2 SAAADI. The CDR3 contains 18 residues.

V usage is TRBV28 and J usage is TRBJ2-2; 7 nucleotides match TRBD1. The CDR3 length is 13 residues. The germline V gene encodes CDR1 MDHEN and CDR2 SYDVKM. J was trimmed by 7 bases and V by 10 bases; bases with no gene match: 9. The CDR3 reads CATSGQTYGELFF. CDR3 DNA sequence: TGTGCCACCTCGGGACAGACCTACGGGGAGCTGTTTTTT.

V gene TRBV5-4 combines with J gene TRBJ1-2; D is ambiguous. The ends were cut back, 1 base at V and 6 bases at J, with 13 bases in the middle. In germline, CDR1 is SGHNT, CDR2 YYREEE (reference sequence). CDR3 length: 14 amino acids. The CDR3 reads CASSLPSAPDGYTF. CDR3 bases: TGTGCCAGCAGCTTGCCGTCAGCCCCCGATGGCTACACCTTC.

J is TRBJ2-7 and V is TRBV14; 8 nucleotides match TRBD2. Germline CDR1 reads SGHDN; CDR2 reads FVKESK. The CDR3 spans 15 residues. The ends lost 2 bases at V and 2 bases at J; junction bases unmatched: 5. This CDR3 is CASSQLLAVTYEQYF. The CDR3 DNA sequence: TGTGCCAGCAGCCAATTACTAGCGGTTACCTACGAGCAGTACTTC. The full variable domain, with the rest looked up from reference TRBV14 and TRBJ2-7, is EAGVTQFPSHSVIEKGQTVTLRCDPISGHDNLYWYRRVMGKEIKFLLHFVKESKQDESGMPNNRFLAERTGGTYSTLKVQPAELEDSGVYFCASSQLLAVTYEQYFGPGTRLTVT.

This clone was found once. The rearrangement joins TRBV29-1 to TRBJ2-5; D perhaps matches TRBD1 (5 bases). CDR1 and CDR2 from the germline V gene are SQVTM and ANQGSEA. This CDR3 has 13 amino acids. V gave up 6 bases and J gave up 1 base, with 12 bases separating them. The CDR3 DNA is TGCAGCGTCCTTCGACAGCTCCAAGAGACCCAGTACTTC. This encodes CSVLRQLQETQYF.

The chain uses TRBV10-1 and TRBJ2-7, with D unresolved. The CDR3 is made up of 13 amino acids. Trimming cost V 10 bases and J 7 bases, with 20 bases left between them. Germline-derived CDR1 and CDR2 are WNHNN and SYGVQD (reference sequence). The CDR3, as DNA: TGCGCCACAGCCGGGCGTCACAATGGGGAGCAGTACTTC. It codes for CATAGRHNGEQYF.

In its sample, this clone was seen once. The gene calls are TRBV7-8 and TRBJ2-4; D unresolved. CDR1 SGHVS and CDR2 FQNEAQ come from the germline V gene. The CDR3 is 13 amino acids. V was pared by 6 bases and J by 0 bases, with 6 bases between. This chain's CDR3 is CASRGLAKNIQYF. In DNA, the CDR3 is TGTGCCAGCAGGGGTCTAGCCAAAAACATTCAGTACTTC.

As concerns this clone: At one end the junction does not follow the germline gene, possibly because of a read error. J is TRBJ1-2 and V is TRBV10-3; 8 nucleotides line up with TRBD1. The germline V gene has CDR1 ENHRY and CDR2 SYGVKD. The CDR3 runs 14 residues. This CDR3 reads CAIRESGGADGYTF. CDR3 bases: TGTGCCATCAGAGAGTCAGGGGGCGCAGATGGCTACACCTTC.

V and J are TRBV3-1 (or the pseudogene TRBV3-2) and TRBJ2-5; 9 nucleotides agree with TRBD2. Germline V gives CDR1 LGHDT, CDR2 YNNKEL (reference sequence). The trim removed 4 bases at V and 4 bases at J, leaving 13 bases unmatched. CDR3 length equals 17 residues. In DNA, the CDR3 is TGTGCCAGCAGCCCAGGACTAGCGAGACTAACGGGAGAGACCCAGTACTTC. Encoded protein: CASSPGLARLTGETQYF.

The chain uses TRBV4-1 and TRBJ1-4; unclear D gene. CDR1 is MGHRA, CDR2 YSYEKL, per germline. Trimming removed 0 bases from V and 2 bases from J, with 4 bases in between. The CDR3 covers 14 residues. CDR3 coding DNA: TGCGCCAGCAGCCAAGATGTGACTAATGAAAAACTGTTTTTT. This encodes CASSQDVTNEKLFF.

This chain uses TRBV19 with TRBJ2-2; 12 positions match TRBD1. Germline values: CDR1 LNHDA, CDR2 SQIVND (reference sequence). The trim removed 3 bases at V and 5 bases at J, leaving 1 base unmatched. This CDR3 is 15 amino acids long. Here the CDR3 reads CASSMGQGATGELFF. For the CDR3, the DNA is TGTGCCAGTAGTATGGGACAGGGGGCTACCGGGGAGCTGTTTTTT.

The chain couples TRBV27 to TRBJ2-1; no clear D. CDR3 size: 13 residues. CDR1 MNHEY and CDR2 SMNVEV come from the germline V gene (reference sequence). Trimming removed 6 bases from V and 8 bases from J, with 14 bases in between. DNA of the CDR3: TGTGCCAGCAGCCGTCTAACTGGCGATGAGCAGTTCTTC. Encoded protein: CASSRLTGDEQFF.

This clone has just one count. The genes are TRBV20-1 and TRBJ2-5; the D is unclear. The length of the CDR3 is 11 residues. Germline V gives CDR1 DFQATT, CDR2 SNEGSKA (reference sequence). Between the trimmed V and J ends, which lost 0 bases and 10 bases, there was a span of 9 bases. This chain's CDR3 is CSAREGPVQYF. The CDR3 DNA reads TGCAGTGCTAGAGAAGGTCCAGTCCAGTACTTC.

The CDR3 DNA sequence: TGCGCCAGCAGCTCCCCCACAGATACGCAGTATTTT. This sequence encodes CASSSPTDTQYF. This chain connects TRBV5-1 to TRBJ2-3; D is uncertain. The length of the CDR3 is 12 residues. Germline V gene sequence: CDR1 SGHRS, CDR2 YFSETQ. The V and J ends lost 3 bases and 2 bases respectively, with 4 bases between them. The full variable domain, completed using reference TRBV5-1 and TRBJ2-3, is KAGVTQTPRYLIKTRGQQVTLSCSPISGHRSVSWYQQTPGQGLQFLFEYFSETQRNKGNFPGRFSGRQFSNSRSEMNVSTLELGDSALYLCASSSPTDTQYFGPGTRLTVL.

A single count supports this clone. This rearrangement joins TRBV29-1 to TRBJ2-1, with TRBD2 matching over 13 bases. Germline V lookup: CDR1 SQVTM, CDR2 ANQGSEA. With 1 base clipped from V and 15 bases from J, the junction kept 6 bases outside the gene matches. CDR3 size: 13 residues. In nucleotides, the CDR3 is TGCAGCGTTGAAGGGGGGACTAGCGGGAAAGGGTTCTTC. This translates into CSVEGGTSGKGFF.

The chain joins TRBV7-2 to TRBJ1-2, with 12 bases identical to TRBD1. The CDR3 loop spans 18 amino acids. The germline V gene encodes CDR1 SGHTA and CDR2 FQGNSA. V shed 5 bases, J shed 2 bases, and the junction held 12 bases outside the gene matches. Here the CDR3 reads CASSPTGTGGRVNYGYTF. The CDR3 DNA reads as TGTGCCAGCAGCCCAACCGGGACAGGGGGCCGAGTCAACTATGGCTACACCTTC.

This sequence joins TRBV25-1 and TRBJ1-4, with D possibly TRBD1 on 6 matching bases. CDR1 and CDR2 from the germline V gene are MGHDK and SYGVNS. The CDR3 contains 16 residues. The germline V and J ends were trimmed by 3 bases and 7 bases, with 18 bases remaining between them. The DNA of the CDR3 is TGTGCCAGCAGTGACCCGGTAGGAGGGGGGGGTGAAAAACTGTTTTTT. Residues: CASSDPVGGGGEKLFF.

The chain combines TRBV2 with TRBJ1-4; D ambiguous. V lost 7 bases and J lost 6, with 9 bases in between. This CDR3 region has 12 residues. Per the germline V gene, CDR1 is SNHLY and CDR2 is FYNNEI. CDR3 sequence: CASKGLDEKLFF. The CDR3 DNA reads TGTGCCAGCAAAGGACTGGATGAAAAACTGTTTTTT.

The V and J genes are TRBV6-6 and TRBJ1-2; no clear D gene. The V gene's germline CDR1 is MNHNY and CDR2 SVGAGI (reference sequence). The CDR3 runs to 13 residues. V dropped 3 bases and J dropped 3 bases, with 8 bases sitting between them. The CDR3 loop is CASSYREDYGYTF. The CDR3 DNA reads as TGTGCCAGCAGTTATAGGGAGGACTATGGCTACACCTTC.

The V call is TRBV3-1 (or the pseudogene TRBV3-2), the J call TRBJ2-1; D is ambiguous. Germline V gene sequence: CDR1 LGHDT, CDR2 YNNKEL (reference sequence). The CDR3 contains 16 residues. The germline V and J ends were trimmed by 3 bases and 9 bases, with 21 bases remaining between them. The CDR3 DNA is TGTGCCAGCAGCCATCAGAGGCACGCGACGGTTCTTGAGCAGTTCTTC. Protein: CASSHQRHATVLEQFF.

This clone was seen only once. In DNA, the CDR3 is TGTGCCAGCACCTACGGGGGGACAGCCACTCTAGGGAGCAATCAGCCCCAGCATTTT. As protein: CASTYGGTATLGSNQPQHF. V gene TRBV7-2 combines with J gene TRBJ1-5, with 7 bases that match TRBD1. Per the germline V gene, CDR1 is SGHTA and CDR2 is FQGNSA. V lost 7 bases and J lost 1; bases outside the gene matches: 19. The CDR3 extends over 19 amino acids.

This clone has a handful of counts. V gene TRBV28 combines with J gene TRBJ1-2; a weak D match, TRBD1 (6 bases). The V end was cut by 6 bases, the J end by 3 bases, with 20 bases between. Germline values: CDR1 MDHEN, CDR2 SYDVKM. The CDR3 runs 16 residues. DNA for the CDR3: TGTGCCAGCAGCCCATACCTCTACAGGGTATACTATGGCTACACCTTC. It specifies CASSPYLYRVYYGYTF.

V gene TRBV28 combines with J gene TRBJ2-1; no firm D call. This CDR3 contains 14 residues. Deletions cut 5 bases from V and 2 bases from J, with 10 bases between. Germline assignment: CDR1 MDHEN and CDR2 SYDVKM. CDR3 sequence (DNA): TGTGCCAGCAGTCCCCTATATCCCTACAATGAGCAGTTCTTC. It codes for CASSPLYPYNEQFF.

This clone was detected only a few times. This chain connects TRBV5-1 to TRBJ1-5, with D perhaps TRBD1 (5 bases). This CDR3 region has 14 residues. The germline CDR1 and CDR2 sequences are SGHRS and YFSETQ. The ends were cut back, 4 bases at V and 3 bases at J, with 11 bases in the middle. CDR3 protein: CASSRDGINQPQHF. DNA for the CDR3: TGCGCCAGCAGCCGGGACGGTATCAATCAGCCCCAGCATTTT.

The CDR3 sequence is CASSDGGLGDSSTDTQYF. The CDR3 nucleotides are TGTGCCAGTAGTGATGGAGGACTAGGCGATTCTAGCACAGATACGCAGTATTTT. The J gene is TRBJ2-3, the V gene TRBV19; 7 nucleotides line up with TRBD2. The CDR3 is made up of 18 amino acids. V lost 5 bases, J lost 0 bases, and 14 bases stayed unmatched. CDR1 is LNHDA and CDR2 is SQIVND in the germline V gene (reference sequence).

The genes are TRBV3-1 (or the pseudogene TRBV3-2) and TRBJ1-5; D gene uncertain. This CDR3 region has 14 residues. From germline, CDR1 is LGHDT and CDR2 YNNKEL (reference sequence). V shed 2 bases and J shed 4 bases, with 9 bases lying between them. CDR3 bases: TGTGCCAGCAGCCAAAATCCAGCAAATCAGCCCCAGCATTTT. Translation: CASSQNPANQPQHF.